The 25 T cell receptor beta chains below were found in one sample sequenced in a study of cytomegalovirus exposure and HLA in healthy donors. PCR involved 60 Vbeta and 13 Jbeta primers. Assay: immunoSEQ multiplex PCR; the TCRdb copy retains only in-frame clones and omits some. Here the sample spans about 130,000 clones, about 80% being singletons. The sequenced material came from PBMCs. The receptors derive from a middle-aged woman in good health and CMV-seropositive.

The chain employs TRBV5-8 and TRBJ2-7; D uncertain. V lost 4 bases, J lost 6 bases, and 17 bases lay in between. CDR1 is SGHTS, CDR2 YDEGEE, per germline. The CDR3 is made up of 14 amino acids. CDR3 DNA sequence: TGTGCCAGCAGCCGCCTGACCGAGGTTGTCGAGCAGTACTTC. Its protein product is CASSRLTEVVEQYF.

The table lists this clone with a few counts. The chain couples TRBV4-1 to TRBJ2-7; no clear D. In germline, CDR1 is MGHRA, CDR2 YSYEKL. Trimming stripped 3 bases from V and 2 bases from J, with 17 bases between. The CDR3 runs 16 residues. CDR3 nucleotide sequence: TGCGCCAGCAGCCAGGCAATCTCCCGCAGGCCCTACGAGCAGTACTTC. Translation gives CASSQAISRRPYEQYF.

CDR3 sequence (DNA): TGTGCCAGCAGCATTAGCGGGGGAAGCTCCTACAATGAGCAGTTCTTC. As protein: CASSISGGSSYNEQFF. This rearrangement joins TRBV7-3 to TRBJ2-1; the match to TRBD2 covers 9 bases. The CDR3 is made up of 16 amino acids. V shed 5 bases and J 0 bases; nucleotides not matched to a gene: 5. Germline V lookup: CDR1 SGHTA, CDR2 FQGTGA.

V usage is TRBV28 and J usage is TRBJ2-7; D is undetermined. Germline V gives CDR1 MDHEN, CDR2 SYDVKM. V was pared by 2 bases and J by 6 bases, with 14 bases between. The CDR3 runs 14 residues. Here the CDR3 reads CASSLRIQGAEQYF. The CDR3 nucleotides are TGTGCCAGCAGTTTACGGATTCAAGGAGCCGAGCAGTACTTC.

A few counts support this clone. The chain couples TRBV2 to TRBJ2-7, with 8 positions matching TRBD2. There are 13 residues in the CDR3. The germline V gene has CDR1 SNHLY and CDR2 FYNNEI. The ends lost 6 bases at V and 4 bases at J; junction bases unmatched: 5. The CDR3 DNA reads as TGTGCCAGCAGAGGGACTAGTCGGTACGAGCAGTACTTC. It translates to CASRGTSRYEQYF.

This chain links TRBV5-1 with TRBJ2-1, with 9 positions matching TRBD2. With V trimmed by 1 base and J by 1 base, 6 bases remained unmatched. Germline values: CDR1 SGHRS, CDR2 YFSETQ. The CDR3 loop spans 17 amino acids. As DNA, the CDR3 is TGCGCCAGCAGCTTGCCAGCGGGGGGTCCGTCCTACAATGAGCAGTTCTTC. Its translation is CASSLPAGGPSYNEQFF.

The chain recombines TRBV25-1 with TRBJ2-5; 8 nucleotides align to TRBD1. Judging by the DNA end, TRBJ2-7 fits better; the J call may be wrong. The germline CDR1 and CDR2 sequences are MGHDK and SYGVNS. The CDR3 is 12 amino acids. CDR3 sequence reads: CASADRVDEQYF. In DNA, the CDR3 is TGTGCCAGCGCGGACAGGGTCGACGAGCAGTACTTC.

The genes are TRBV5-6 and TRBJ2-7; 11 bases align to TRBD1. Germline CDR1 reads SGHDT; CDR2 reads YYEEEE. V lost 3 bases and J lost 4; bases outside the gene matches: 3. The CDR3 has 14 amino acids. For the CDR3, the DNA is TGTGCCAGCAGCTGGGACAGGGGGGTTTACGAGCAGTACTTC. Translating it yields CASSWDRGVYEQYF.

The rearrangement links TRBV4-3 to TRBJ2-1, with a weak D call TRBD2 (6 bases). The CDR3 is 15 amino acids. CDR1 LGHNA and CDR2 YSLEER come from the germline V gene. V shed 0 bases and J shed 8 bases, with 14 bases lying between them. CDR3 amino acids: CASSQEKGWEDEQFF. The CDR3 nucleotides are TGCGCCAGCAGCCAAGAAAAGGGGTGGGAGGATGAGCAGTTCTTC.

The V call is TRBV19, the J call TRBJ2-7, with unresolved D. Germline CDR1 is LNHDA and CDR2 is SQIVND (reference sequence). Trimming took 3 bases from V and 3 from J, leaving 12 bases between them. The CDR3 runs to 14 residues. This CDR3 reads CASSIRPTIYEQYF. The CDR3 DNA follows: TGTGCCAGTAGTATTCGCCCGACAATCTACGAGCAGTACTTC.

Here the CDR3 reads CASSFGAGEGKLFF. DNA of the CDR3: TGTGCCAGCAGCTTTGGGGCAGGGGAGGGAAAACTGTTTTTT. The chain carries TRBV7-8 and TRBJ1-4; perhaps TRBD1 as D (6 bases). The germline gives CDR1 SGHVS, CDR2 FQNEAQ. Trimming took off 3 bases at V and 10 bases at J, with 15 bases between the two ends. There are 14 residues in the CDR3.

This clone showed up just a few times. The chain links TRBV25-1 to TRBJ1-5, with a tentative D call TRBD1 (5 bases). V lost 1 base to trimming and J lost 3 bases, with 7 bases between them. Germline-derived CDR1 and CDR2 are MGHDK and SYGVNS. The CDR3 is 14 amino acids. This chain's CDR3 is CASSEWGDNQPQHF. The CDR3 region has the DNA TGTGCCAGCAGTGAATGGGGGGACAATCAGCCCCAGCATTTT. Based on the CDR3 plus reference TRBV25-1 and TRBJ1-5, the full variable domain is EADIYQTPRYLVIGTGKKITLECSQTMGHDKMYWYQQDPGMELHLIHYSYGVNSTEKGDLSSESTVSRIRTEHFPLTLESARPSHTSQYLCASSEWGDNQPQHFGDGTRLSIL.

The gene calls are TRBV5-1 and TRBJ2-4; D is perhaps TRBD1 (5 bases). The CDR3 consists of 13 residues. The V gene's germline CDR1 is SGHRS and CDR2 YFSETQ. V dropped 5 bases and J dropped 8 bases, with 14 bases sitting between them. The CDR3 region is CASRLGVWDIQYF. CDR3 nucleotide sequence: TGCGCCAGCAGGTTAGGGGTGTGGGACATTCAGTACTTC.

The chain joins TRBV7-8 to TRBJ2-1, with 16 bases aligning to TRBD2. This CDR3 has 21 amino acids. Germline CDR1 SGHVS, CDR2 FQNEAQ. Trimming cost V 1 base and J 3 bases; bases outside gene matches: 12. The CDR3 protein is CASSLVVRGLAGGPGYNEQFF. The CDR3 DNA reads TGTGCCAGCAGCTTAGTAGTTCGGGGACTAGCGGGAGGGCCGGGCTACAATGAGCAGTTCTTC.

J is TRBJ2-5 and V is TRBV25-1; D may be TRBD1 (6 bases). This CDR3 has 15 amino acids. V shed 3 bases and J shed 5 bases, with 16 bases lying between them. The V gene's germline CDR1 is MGHDK and CDR2 SYGVNS. The CDR3 loop is CASSDPRGTGETQYF. The DNA of the CDR3 is TGTGCCAGCAGTGACCCTAGGGGGACCGGGGAGACCCAGTACTTC. The full variable domain, with the rest looked up from reference TRBV25-1 and TRBJ2-5, is EADIYQTPRYLVIGTGKKITLECSQTMGHDKMYWYQQDPGMELHLIHYSYGVNSTEKGDLSSESTVSRIRTEHFPLTLESARPSHTSQYLCASSDPRGTGETQYFGPGTRLLVL.

This clone is a singleton in its sample. The rearrangement uses TRBV11-1 and TRBJ2-5; TRBD1 agrees at 9 bases. V lost 5 bases and J lost 5; bases outside the gene matches: 6. Germline V gene data show CDR1 as SGHAT and CDR2 as FQDESV (reference sequence). CDR3 length: 14 amino acids. CDR3 residues: CASSQQGARETQYF. The CDR3 DNA reads as TGTGCCAGCAGCCAACAGGGGGCGCGGGAGACCCAGTACTTC. Together with reference TRBV11-1 and TRBJ2-5, the CDR3 gives the full variable domain: EAEVAQSPRYKITEKSQAVAFWCDPISGHATLYWYRQILGQGPELLVQFQDESVVDDSQLPKDRFSAERLKGVDSTLKIQPAELGDSAMYLCASSQQGARETQYFGPGTRLLVL.

V usage is TRBV9 and J usage is TRBJ1-1; D unresolved. The CDR3 is made up of 14 amino acids. Germline V gene data show CDR1 as SGDLS and CDR2 as YYNGEE. Deletions cut 1 base from V and 1 base from J, with 8 bases between. The CDR3 DNA is TGTGCCAGCAGCGTAAATCCCGGGAACACTGAAGCTTTCTTT. It specifies CASSVNPGNTEAFF.

V usage is TRBV4-3 and J usage is TRBJ2-6; 7 bases align to TRBD2. Germline V gene lookup returns CDR1 LGHNA and CDR2 YSLEER. With 0 bases clipped from V and 0 bases from J, the junction kept 2 bases outside the gene matches. The CDR3 loop spans 17 amino acids. Here the CDR3 DNA reads TGCGCCAGCAGCCAAGATGGGGACTACTCTGGGGCCAACGTCCTGACTTTC. It translates to CASSQDGDYSGANVLTF.

This chain uses TRBV7-2 with TRBJ1-4; D possibly corresponds to TRBD1 (5 bases). The V end lost 4 bases, the J end lost 6 bases, and 12 bases lay between the germline ends. Per the germline V gene, CDR1 is SGHTA and CDR2 is FQGNSA. The CDR3 sequence is 14 residues long. The CDR3, as DNA: TGTGCCAGCAGCTACTATGGACAATATGAAAAACTGTTTTTT. Its translation is CASSYYGQYEKLFF.

The V gene is TRBV4-2, the J gene TRBJ2-5; TRBD2 agrees at 7 bases. The DNA end is more similar to TRBJ2-7, so the J call may be wrong. The length of the CDR3 is 17 residues. Germline lookup yields CDR1 LGHNA and CDR2 YNFKEQ. The CDR3 reads CASSQDSVSGFPYEQYF. CDR3 nucleotides: TGTGCCAGCAGCCAAGATAGTGTTAGCGGGTTTCCCTACGAGCAGTACTTC.

V and J are TRBV28 and TRBJ2-1; 10 bases map to TRBD2. This CDR3 region has 15 residues. J lost 8 bases, V lost 9 bases, and 13 bases had no gene match. CDR1 is MDHEN, CDR2 SYDVKM, per germline. The CDR3 loop reads CASSESGRALYEQFF. DNA for the CDR3: TGTGCCAGTTCAGAGAGCGGGAGGGCCTTGTATGAGCAGTTCTTC.

This clone appeared once. This rearrangement joins TRBV6-1 to TRBJ2-7; possible D gene TRBD1, 6 bases. The CDR3 has 12 residues. The V end lost 3 bases, the J end lost 4 bases, and 7 bases lay between the germline ends. Germline CDR1 MNHNS, CDR2 SASEGT. CDR3 sequence: CASSEGAYEQYF. The CDR3 DNA sequence: TGTGCCAGCAGTGAGGGGGCATACGAGCAGTACTTC.

This clone has a handful of counts. This chain uses TRBV10-1 with TRBJ2-5; TRBD1 agrees at 8 bases. Looked up from germline, CDR1 is WNHNN and CDR2 is SYGVQD (reference sequence). Trimming removed 10 bases from V and 5 bases from J; junction bases left unmatched: 15. This CDR3 is 15 amino acids long. The CDR3: CAKVSCGRGRETQYF. CDR3 DNA sequence: TGCGCCAAGGTCAGTTGTGGCAGGGGGCGTGAGACCCAGTACTTC.

The chain has TRBV7-9 and TRBJ2-5, with 7 bases identical to TRBD1. This CDR3 is built from 14 residues. The junction had 6 bases not matched to a gene; V was cut back by 6 bases and J by 2 bases. From germline, CDR1 is SEHNR and CDR2 FQNEAQ (reference sequence). The CDR3 DNA is TGTGCCAGCAGTGAGGGGACAGCACAAGAGACCCAGTACTTC. Translation: CASSEGTAQETQYF.

This clone was found once. This chain connects TRBV5-4 to TRBJ2-7; 7 nucleotides agree with TRBD1. The length of the CDR3 is 14 residues. Germline CDR1 SGHNT, CDR2 YYREEE (reference sequence). Trimming took 0 bases from V and 2 from J; bases not matched to a gene: 2. DNA of the CDR3: TGTGCCAGCAGCTTGGACAGGGGCCCCTACGAGCAGTACTTC. Translated: CASSLDRGPYEQYF.